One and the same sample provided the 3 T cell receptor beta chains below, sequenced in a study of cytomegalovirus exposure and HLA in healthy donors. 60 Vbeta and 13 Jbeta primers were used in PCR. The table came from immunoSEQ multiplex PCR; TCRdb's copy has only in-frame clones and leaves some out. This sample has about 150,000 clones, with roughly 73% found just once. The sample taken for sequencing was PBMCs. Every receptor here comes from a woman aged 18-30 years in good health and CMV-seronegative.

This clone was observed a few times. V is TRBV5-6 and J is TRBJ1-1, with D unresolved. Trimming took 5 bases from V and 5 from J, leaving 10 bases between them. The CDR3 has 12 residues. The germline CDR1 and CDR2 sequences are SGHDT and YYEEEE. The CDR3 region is CASSSRWTEAFF. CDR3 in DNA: TGTGCCAGCAGTAGCCGTTGGACTGAAGCTTTCTTT. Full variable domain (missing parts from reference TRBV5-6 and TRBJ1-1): DAGVTQSPTHLIKTRGQQVTLRCSPKSGHDTVSWYQQALGQGPQFIFQYYEEEERQRGNFPDRFSGHQFPNYSSELNVNALLLGDSALYLCASSSRWTEAFFGQGTRLTVV.

The CDR3 region has the DNA TGTGCCAGCAGTGGAACAGGGGCTCTAACTAACTATGGCTACACCTTC. Translation: CASSGTGALTNYGYTF. This chain joins TRBV6-6 and TRBJ1-2; 7 positions agree with TRBD1. Germline V gives CDR1 MNHNY, CDR2 SVGAGI (reference sequence). CDR3 length equals 16 residues. J lost 0 bases, V lost 5 bases, and 9 bases had no gene match.

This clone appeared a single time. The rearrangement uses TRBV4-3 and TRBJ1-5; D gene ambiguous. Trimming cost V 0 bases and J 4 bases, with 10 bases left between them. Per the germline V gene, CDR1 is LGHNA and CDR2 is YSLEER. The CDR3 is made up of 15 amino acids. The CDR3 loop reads CASSQDVTPNQPQHF. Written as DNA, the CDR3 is TGCGCCAGCAGCCAAGACGTGACACCTAATCAGCCCCAGCATTTT.